A single sample gave rise to the 3 T cell receptor beta chains below, sequenced in a study of T cell changes during pregnancy in multiple sclerosis. Profiling relied on immunoSEQ multiplex PCR, and the TCRdb table lists in-frame clones only, not all of them. The repertoire includes tens of thousands of clones, roughly 92% of them detected once, and roughly 3.3% sits in the top ten. The starting material was peripheral blood, obtained after pregnancy. Receptors were obtained from a female donor in good health, enrolled as a control in a pregnancy study.

V usage is TRBV28 and J usage is TRBJ2-7; tentative D call: TRBD2 (7 bases). V lost 3 bases and J lost 5, with 14 bases in between. From germline, CDR1 is MDHEN and CDR2 SYDVKM. This CDR3 has 14 residues. The CDR3 loop is CASSLGGLGDEQYF. The CDR3 DNA is TGTGCCAGCAGTTTGGGGGGGCTGGGAGACGAGCAGTACTTC.

The rearrangement joins TRBV27 to TRBJ2-3; a weak D match, TRBD1 (6 bases). The CDR3 consists of 15 residues. V was pared by 6 bases and J by 3 bases, with 16 bases between. Germline CDR1 reads MNHEY; CDR2 reads SMNVEV (reference sequence). CDR3 coding DNA: TGTGCCAGCAGCAGTATACAGGGACGGACAGATACGCAGTATTTT. Translating it yields CASSSIQGRTDTQYF.

The J gene is TRBJ1-3, the V gene TRBV6-1; D remains unclear. This CDR3 region has 14 residues. The V end was cut by 3 bases, the J end by 4 bases, with 10 bases between. Germline V gene data show CDR1 as MNHNS and CDR2 as SASEGT. The CDR3 protein is CASSDPGLGNTIYF. In nucleotides, the CDR3 is TGTGCCAGCAGTGACCCGGGGTTGGGAAACACCATATATTTT.